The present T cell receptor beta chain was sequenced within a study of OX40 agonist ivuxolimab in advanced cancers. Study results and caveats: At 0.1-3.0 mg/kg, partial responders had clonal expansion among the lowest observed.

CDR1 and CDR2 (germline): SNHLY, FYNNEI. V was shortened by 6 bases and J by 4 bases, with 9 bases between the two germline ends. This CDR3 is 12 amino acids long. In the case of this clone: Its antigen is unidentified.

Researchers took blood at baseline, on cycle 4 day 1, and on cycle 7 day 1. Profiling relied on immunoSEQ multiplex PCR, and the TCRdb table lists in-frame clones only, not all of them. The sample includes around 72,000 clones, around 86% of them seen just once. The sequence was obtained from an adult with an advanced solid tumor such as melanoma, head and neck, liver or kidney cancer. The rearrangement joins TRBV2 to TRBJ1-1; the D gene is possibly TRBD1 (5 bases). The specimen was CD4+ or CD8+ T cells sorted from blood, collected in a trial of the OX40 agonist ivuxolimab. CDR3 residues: CASSPGGTEAFF. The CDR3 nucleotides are TGTGCCAGCAGCCCTGGGGGCACTGAAGCTTTCTTT.